These 5 T cell receptor beta chains share one sample of origin, sequenced in a study of regulatory T cells in long-lasting Graves disease. This sample's time point: newly diagnosed GD, antithyroid drugs for less than 3 months. PBMCs were the source of the RNA used for TCR sequencing. The authors built TCR beta libraries using iRepertoire HTBI primers and Arm-PCR of CDR3 regions. TCRdb redid the calling of the multiplex PCR reads with MiXCR, one entry per CDR3 protein. The sample has 400,000 to 550,000 distinct CDR3 sequences; about 15% are singletons. The data were also submitted as part of a second study, on T cells in Graves' hyperthyroidism and ophthalmopathy.

The sample consisted of peripheral blood mononuclear cells (PBMCs), taken at new diagnosis, from a patient treated with antithyroid drugs. These receptor sequences come from a woman in her twenties or thirties with Graves disease.

V is TRBV6-1 and J is TRBJ1-5, with D tentatively TRBD1 (5 bases). CDR1 and CDR2 (germline): MNHNS, SASEGT. The CDR3 is made up of 16 amino acids. The V end was cut by 4 bases, the J end by 3 bases, with 16 bases between. CDR3 residues: CASSVVQGSPNQPQHF. The DNA of the CDR3 is TGTGCCAGCAGTGTGGTTCAGGGCTCCCCCAATCAGCCCCAGCATTTT.

In this sample, this clonotype turned up many times. DNA of the CDR3: TGTGCCTGGAGCAGCTCTGGAAACACCATATATTTT. Translation gives CAWSSSGNTIYF. The chain recombines TRBV30 with TRBJ1-3; no clear D. V was trimmed by 3 bases and J by 0 bases, leaving 3 bases between them. The CDR3 loop spans 12 amino acids. CDR1 and CDR2 (germline): GTSNPN, SVGIG (reference sequence).

This clonotype was observed at least ten times. J is TRBJ2-7 and V is TRBV20-1, with 8 bases fitting TRBD2. CDR3 length: 14 residues. V gave up 6 bases and J gave up 0 bases; unmatched junction bases: 7. Germline CDR1 reads DFQATT; CDR2 reads SNEGSKA (reference sequence). Written as DNA, the CDR3 is TGCAGTGCAGGCCCTAGCGGGCTCTCCTACGAGCAGTACTTC. Translated, it gives CSAGPSGLSYEQYF.

Ten or more counts support this clonotype. The chain uses TRBV12-3 or TRBV12-4 and TRBJ1-5; 7 bases map to TRBD1. V lost 3 bases to trimming and J lost 6 bases; unmatched junction nucleotides: 5. This CDR3 spans 14 amino acids. The CDR3 loop is CASSLMTGSQPQHF. As DNA, the CDR3 is TGTGCCAGCAGTTTGATGACAGGGTCTCAGCCCCAGCATTTT.

This clonotype was counted a few times. The chain carries TRBV6-2 or TRBV6-3 and TRBJ1-2; D gene unclear. Trimming removed 2 bases at V and 7 bases at J, with 8 bases between. The CDR3 spans 12 residues. Germline assignment: CDR1 MNHEY and CDR2 SVGEGT. This CDR3 reads CASSYGEFGYTF. For the CDR3, the DNA is TGTGCCAGCAGTTACGGGGAATTTGGCTACACCTTC.